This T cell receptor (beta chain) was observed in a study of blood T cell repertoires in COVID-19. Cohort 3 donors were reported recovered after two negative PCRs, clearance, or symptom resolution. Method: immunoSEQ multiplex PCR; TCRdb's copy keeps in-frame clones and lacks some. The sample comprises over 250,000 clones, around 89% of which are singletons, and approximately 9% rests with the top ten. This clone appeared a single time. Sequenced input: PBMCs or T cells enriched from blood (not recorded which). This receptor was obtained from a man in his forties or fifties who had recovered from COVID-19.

CDR3 DNA sequence: TGTGCCAGCAGTTTTAGGGACAAGAACACTGAAGCTTTCTTT. Its protein product is CASSFRDKNTEAFF. This chain joins TRBV27 and TRBJ1-1; D perhaps matches TRBD1 (6 bases). Trimming left V 3 bases short and J 1 base short, with 9 bases between. The germline gives CDR1 MNHEY, CDR2 SMNVEV (reference sequence). The CDR3 is made up of 14 amino acids.